This is a list of T cell receptor beta chains from one sample in a study of blood T cell repertoires in COVID-19. The data were produced by immunoSEQ multiplex PCR, yet TCRdb's version contains in-frame clones alone and is incomplete. This table holds 440,000 or so clones, around nine tenths found once. The sequencing input was peripheral blood. These receptors were collected from a woman aged 40-49 years with COVID-19, enrolled during active disease. Both conserved end residues are part of each CDR3. Each record gives: clone size, D gene, J gene, V gene, CDR3 DNA, CDR3 protein. The D gene is left open where the match is weak. Clone size is not always given. Where it is, it says once, few, many or a class for expanded clones.

clone size: once
D gene: .
J gene: TRBJ2-2
V gene: TRBV19
CDR3 DNA: TGTGCCAGTAGTTTCCCTCCCACCGGGGAGCTGTTTTTT
CDR3 protein: CASSFPPTGELFF

clone size: .
D gene: .
J gene: TRBJ1-1
V gene: TRBV19
CDR3 DNA: TGTGCCACCACTTTCTGGGGCCGTACCCGGAACACTGAAGCTTTCTTT
CDR3 protein: CATTFWGRTRNTEAFF

clone size: once
D gene: .
J gene: TRBJ1-5
V gene: TRBV5-8
CDR3 DNA: TGTGCCAGCAGTCTGTCTCTAACGGGTCAGCCCCAGCATTTT
CDR3 protein: CASSLSLTGQPQHF

clone size: .
D gene: TRBD1
J gene: TRBJ2-2
V gene: TRBV2
CDR3 DNA: TGTGCCAGCACTCCCGGGACAGGGATCACCGGGGAGCTGTTTTTT
CDR3 protein: CASTPGTGITGELFF

clone size: once
D gene: .
J gene: TRBJ1-1
V gene: TRBV5-8
CDR3 DNA: TGTGCCAGCAACTCGTTTAGGGGGATGAACACTGAAGCTTTCTTT
CDR3 protein: CASNSFRGMNTEAFF

clone size: .
D gene: .
J gene: TRBJ2-7
V gene: TRBV30
CDR3 DNA: TGTGCCTGGAGTGTAATCAGCGAGCAGTACTTC
CDR3 protein: CAWSVISEQYF

clone size: .
D gene: .
J gene: TRBJ1-3
V gene: TRBV7-2
CDR3 DNA: TGTGCCAGCAGCTTAGCTATAACACAGGACTCTGGAAACACCATATATTTT
CDR3 protein: CASSLAITQDSGNTIYF

clone size: .
D gene: TRBD1
J gene: TRBJ2-2
V gene: TRBV29-1
CDR3 DNA: TGCAGCGTTCAACAGGGGCCATCGGAGACCGGGGAGCTGTTTTTT
CDR3 protein: CSVQQGPSETGELFF

clone size: few
D gene: TRBD1
J gene: TRBJ1-1
V gene: TRBV28
CDR3 DNA: TGTGCCAGCAGTCCCGGACAGGGGGCGCCTAGGAACACTGAAGCTTTCTTT
CDR3 protein: CASSPGQGAPRNTEAFF

clone size: .
D gene: TRBD1
J gene: TRBJ2-4
V gene: TRBV28
CDR3 DNA: TGTGCCAGCAGTTCACGACAGGGGACTTACAAAAACATTCAGTACTTC
CDR3 protein: CASSSRQGTYKNIQYF

clone size: .
D gene: .
J gene: TRBJ1-4
V gene: TRBV7-6
CDR3 DNA: TGTGCCAGCAGCTTAGGGCTAGCAACTAATGAAAAACTGTTTTTT
CDR3 protein: CASSLGLATNEKLFF

clone size: once
D gene: .
J gene: TRBJ2-1
V gene: TRBV11-3
CDR3 DNA: TGTGCCAGCAGCTTAATCCGGGATAATGAGCAGTTCTTC
CDR3 protein: CASSLIRDNEQFF

clone size: .
D gene: .
J gene: TRBJ1-3
V gene: TRBV15
CDR3 DNA: TGTGCCACCAGCACATCAGTGGGGCTTGGAAACACCATATATTTT
CDR3 protein: CATSTSVGLGNTIYF

clone size: .
D gene: .
J gene: TRBJ1-5
V gene: TRBV7-2
CDR3 DNA: TGTGCCAGCAGCTTAGTTGTAGGGGGAAATCAGCCCCAGCATTTT
CDR3 protein: CASSLVVGGNQPQHF

clone size: .
D gene: TRBD1
J gene: TRBJ1-6
V gene: TRBV9
CDR3 DNA: TGTGCCAGCAGCGCCCACAGGGGCGGTTCACCCCTCCACTTT
CDR3 protein: CASSAHRGGSPLHF

clone size: .
D gene: .
J gene: TRBJ1-5
V gene: TRBV6-2/TRBV6-3
CDR3 DNA: TGTGCCAGCAGTTACGGGGGGGCCGGAGGCCAGCCCCAGCATTTT
CDR3 protein: CASSYGGAGGQPQHF

clone size: .
D gene: .
J gene: TRBJ2-4
V gene: TRBV19
CDR3 DNA: TGTGCCAGTAGGCCCGGGACCAAAAACATTCAGTACTTC
CDR3 protein: CASRPGTKNIQYF

clone size: .
D gene: .
J gene: TRBJ1-1
V gene: TRBV7-9
CDR3 DNA: TGTGCCAGCAGCCTTGACACCCTGAACACTGAAGCTTTCTTT
CDR3 protein: CASSLDTLNTEAFF

clone size: .
D gene: .
J gene: TRBJ1-4
V gene: TRBV7-9
CDR3 DNA: TGTGCCAGCAGCTTACGCGGGATAGGAGAAAAACTGTTTTTT
CDR3 protein: CASSLRGIGEKLFF

clone size: .
D gene: TRBD1
J gene: TRBJ1-2
V gene: TRBV6-5
CDR3 DNA: TGTGCCAGCAGTTACGACAGGGGGAACTATGGCTACACCTTC
CDR3 protein: CASSYDRGNYGYTF

clone size: .
D gene: TRBD2
J gene: TRBJ2-5
V gene: TRBV7-7
CDR3 DNA: TGTGCTAGCTCCCTCGGGGCGGGGGTGCAAGAGACCCAGTACTTC
CDR3 protein: CASSLGAGVQETQYF

clone size: .
D gene: TRBD2
J gene: TRBJ2-3
V gene: TRBV7-9
CDR3 DNA: TGTGCCAGCAGCTTTGGGCTAGCGGGGTCCACAGATACGCAGTATTTT
CDR3 protein: CASSFGLAGSTDTQYF

clone size: .
D gene: .
J gene: TRBJ1-1
V gene: TRBV15
CDR3 DNA: TGTGCCACCAGCAGAGATTTGGCCAACACTGAAGCTTTCTTT
CDR3 protein: CATSRDLANTEAFF

clone size: .
D gene: .
J gene: TRBJ1-1
V gene: TRBV29-1
CDR3 DNA: TGCAGCGTTGCCCACGGGGGGGGGAAATTCACTGAAGCTTTCTTT
CDR3 protein: CSVAHGGGKFTEAFF

clone size: .
D gene: TRBD1
J gene: TRBJ1-2
V gene: TRBV19
CDR3 DNA: TGTGCCAGTAGTATAAATGGACAGGACTATGGCTACACCTTC
CDR3 protein: CASSINGQDYGYTF

clone size: .
D gene: .
J gene: TRBJ1-4
V gene: TRBV21-1
CDR3 DNA: TGTGCCAGCAGAAAGGGACTGAATAATGAAAAACTGTTTTTT
CDR3 protein: CASRKGLNNEKLFF

clone size: once
D gene: .
J gene: TRBJ2-7
V gene: TRBV5-1
CDR3 DNA: TGCGCCAGCAGCTTGGGGCCAGGGGCGCACGAGCAGTACTTC
CDR3 protein: CASSLGPGAHEQYF

clone size: .
D gene: TRBD1
J gene: TRBJ1-2
V gene: TRBV28
CDR3 DNA: TGTGCCAGCAGTCCTTGGGGACAGGGGGTGGCCTTTAACTATGGCTACACCTTC
CDR3 protein: CASSPWGQGVAFNYGYTF

clone size: .
D gene: .
J gene: TRBJ1-2
V gene: TRBV11-2
CDR3 DNA: TGTGCCAGCAGCTCCGACAGTAACTATGGCTACACCTTC
CDR3 protein: CASSSDSNYGYTF

clone size: .
D gene: TRBD2
J gene: TRBJ2-7
V gene: TRBV18
CDR3 DNA: TGTGCCAGCCGAGGGACTAGAGCGGGAGAGCAGTACTTC
CDR3 protein: CASRGTRAGEQYF

clone size: .
D gene: TRBD2
J gene: TRBJ2-1
V gene: TRBV2
CDR3 DNA: TGTGCCACCACCCTGGGAGGGAGTTCCTACAATGAGCAGTTCTTC
CDR3 protein: CATTLGGSSYNEQFF

clone size: once
D gene: .
J gene: TRBJ1-5
V gene: TRBV24-1
CDR3 DNA: TGTGCCACCAGTGATGCCGGGACAACTAGCAATCAGCCCCAGCATTTT
CDR3 protein: CATSDAGTTSNQPQHF

clone size: .
D gene: .
J gene: TRBJ1-2
V gene: TRBV15
CDR3 DNA: TGTGCCACCAGCGTCACTGGCTTTGGGGGCGCAGTTGGCTACACCTTC
CDR3 protein: CATSVTGFGGAVGYTF

clone size: once
D gene: TRBD1
J gene: TRBJ1-4
V gene: TRBV3-1/TRBV3-2
CDR3 DNA: TGTGCCAGCAGCCAATGGACAGGCCTAACTAATGAAAAACTGTTTTTT
CDR3 protein: CASSQWTGLTNEKLFF

clone size: .
D gene: .
J gene: TRBJ1-3
V gene: TRBV10-3
CDR3 DNA: TGTGCCATCAGTTGGCCCCAAAGCTCTGGAAACACCATATATTTT
CDR3 protein: CAISWPQSSGNTIYF

clone size: .
D gene: TRBD1
J gene: TRBJ1-1
V gene: TRBV7-8
CDR3 DNA: TGTGCCAGCAGCTCGGACAGGGGAGGTGAAGCTTTCTTT
CDR3 protein: CASSSDRGGEAFF

clone size: .
D gene: TRBD1
J gene: TRBJ1-3
V gene: TRBV6-1
CDR3 DNA: TGTGCCAGCAGTGCTCGACAGGGCTTGAGTATTGGAAACACCATATATTTT
CDR3 protein: CASSARQGLSIGNTIYF

clone size: .
D gene: .
J gene: TRBJ1-6
V gene: TRBV28
CDR3 DNA: TGTGCCAGCAGCCGATGGGGGCCAGGCCGAAATTCACCCCTCCACTTT
CDR3 protein: CASSRWGPGRNSPLHF

clone size: .
D gene: TRBD2
J gene: TRBJ2-5
V gene: TRBV18
CDR3 DNA: TGTGCCAGCTCACCACGAACTAGCGGGGAAGAGACCCAGTACTTC
CDR3 protein: CASSPRTSGEETQYF

clone size: .
D gene: .
J gene: TRBJ1-6
V gene: TRBV28
CDR3 DNA: TGTGCCAGCTCGATAGAGAGAGCGCGTCGGAGTCATAATTCACCCCTCCACTTT
CDR3 protein: CASSIERARRSHNSPLHF

clone size: .
D gene: .
J gene: TRBJ2-3
V gene: TRBV5-4
CDR3 DNA: TGTGCCAGCGGGCAGGGGAGAACAGATACGCAGTATTTT
CDR3 protein: CASGQGRTDTQYF

clone size: .
D gene: TRBD1
J gene: TRBJ1-4
V gene: TRBV15
CDR3 DNA: TGTGCCACCAGCAGAGATGCCGGACAGGGCGGCAATGAAAAACTGTTTTTT
CDR3 protein: CATSRDAGQGGNEKLFF

clone size: .
D gene: .
J gene: TRBJ2-4
V gene: TRBV27
CDR3 DNA: TGTGCCAGCAGTTTATTCGAGTTAGCCAAAAACATTCAGTACTTC
CDR3 protein: CASSLFELAKNIQYF

clone size: .
D gene: .
J gene: TRBJ1-2
V gene: TRBV7-6
CDR3 DNA: TGTGCCAGCAGGGAGCACTATGGCTACACCTTC
CDR3 protein: CASREHYGYTF

clone size: .
D gene: .
J gene: TRBJ1-3
V gene: TRBV28
CDR3 DNA: TGTGCCAGCAGGGACAGCAGCTCTGGAAACACCATATATTTT
CDR3 protein: CASRDSSSGNTIYF

clone size: .
D gene: TRBD1
J gene: TRBJ2-7
V gene: TRBV5-1
CDR3 DNA: TGCGCCAGCAGCCATCAAGGACAGGGCTCCTACGAGCAGTACTTC
CDR3 protein: CASSHQGQGSYEQYF

clone size: .
D gene: .
J gene: TRBJ2-2
V gene: TRBV9
CDR3 DNA: TGTGCCAGCAGGCGTACAGGCAACACCGGGGAGCTGTTTTTT
CDR3 protein: CASRRTGNTGELFF

clone size: .
D gene: TRBD1
J gene: TRBJ1-3
V gene: TRBV4-2
CDR3 DNA: TGTGCCAGCAGCCTTATAACAGGGGGCATAAACACCATATATTTT
CDR3 protein: CASSLITGGINTIYF

clone size: .
D gene: .
J gene: TRBJ1-5
V gene: TRBV21-1
CDR3 DNA: TGTGCCAGCAGCAAAGGCGGGAGCAGGCAGCCCCAGCATTTT
CDR3 protein: CASSKGGSRQPQHF